The rows below give T cell receptor beta chains drawn from one sample of a study of cytomegalovirus exposure and HLA in healthy donors. Generated by immunoSEQ multiplex PCR, the TCRdb table keeps only in-frame clones and is missing some. The table has about 83,000 clones, approximately 96% seen once. What was sequenced was PBMCs. These receptors all come from a woman aged 18-35 years in good health and CMV-seronegative. Each CDR3 is given with its conserved first and last residue. A D gene is named only where the DNA matches it firmly. Clone size is not always given. Where it is, it says once, few, many or a class for expanded clones.

>TRBJ2-7|TRBV4-1|NA|NA
CASSQVYRSYEQYF
TGCGCCAGCAGCCAAGTTTACAGGTCCTACGAGCAGTACTTC
>TRBJ2-3|TRBV28|TRBD2|once
CASSPGLAGAADTQYF
TGTGCCAGCAGCCCCGGACTAGCGGGAGCTGCAGATACGCAGTATTTT
>TRBJ2-2|TRBV5-1|NA|NA
CASSLVDTGELFF
TGCGCCAGCAGCTTGGTCGACACCGGGGAGCTGTTTTTT
>TRBJ2-1|TRBV9|TRBD2|NA
CASGTSSSSYNEQFF
TGTGCCAGCGGGACTAGCTCTAGCTCCTACAATGAGCAGTTCTTC
>TRBJ2-3|TRBV25-1|NA|NA
CASRGTQRDTQYF
TGTGCCAGCAGGGGGACTCAACGGGATACGCAGTATTTT
>TRBJ2-3|TRBV27|NA|NA
CASSPDRSTDTQYF
TGTGCCAGCAGTCCCGACAGGAGCACAGATACGCAGTATTTT
>TRBJ1-4|TRBV18|NA|NA
CASSLNLGSGANEKLFF
TGTGCCAGCTCACTCAACCTGGGGAGTGGTGCTAATGAAAAACTGTTTTTT
>TRBJ2-3|TRBV6-5|TRBD2|NA
CASNLAGASTDTQYF
TGTGCCAGCAACCTAGCGGGAGCTAGCACAGATACGCAGTATTTT
>TRBJ2-5|TRBV18|NA|NA
CASSKGGLRSETQYF
TGTGCCAGCTCTAAGGGGGGGCTCCGGAGCGAGACCCAGTACTTC
>TRBJ1-4|TRBV6-1|NA|NA
CASNRAKEKLFF
TGTGCCAGCAACAGGGCTAAGGAAAAACTGTTTTTT
>TRBJ2-7|TRBV5-4|TRBD1|NA
CASSLWTGNFYEQYF
TGTGCCAGCAGCTTGTGGACAGGGAACTTCTACGAGCAGTACTTC
>TRBJ1-5|TRBV14|NA|NA
CASSQGWSQPQHF
TGTGCCAGCAGCCAAGGTTGGAGCCAGCCCCAGCATTTT
>TRBJ1-2|TRBV5-1|TRBD1|NA
CASGPQGFGYGYTF
TGCGCCAGCGGACCACAGGGGTTCGGCTATGGCTACACCTTC
>TRBJ2-1|TRBV11-3|TRBD2|NA
CASSWSILGASGRYNEQFF
TGTGCCAGCAGCTGGTCGATCTTGGGGGCTAGCGGGAGGTACAATGAGCAGTTCTTC
>TRBJ2-1|TRBV28|NA|NA
CASTLFGGEQFF
TGTGCCAGCACTCTCTTCGGCGGTGAGCAGTTCTTC
>TRBJ2-1|TRBV5-8|TRBD1|NA
CASRGQGYYNEQFF
TGTGCCAGCAGGGGACAGGGGTACTACAATGAGCAGTTCTTC
>TRBJ2-4|TRBV11-2|NA|NA
CASSSHENQYF
TGTGCCAGCAGCTCCCACGAGAACCAATACTTC
>TRBJ2-3|TRBV7-8|TRBD1|once
CASSSQGAGTDTQYF
TGTGCCAGCAGCTCCCAGGGGGCAGGGACAGATACGCAGTATTTT
>TRBJ2-7|TRBV7-9|TRBD2|NA
CASSLSLAGSVSNEQYF
TGTGCCAGCAGCTTAAGCCTAGCGGGGTCTGTGTCCAACGAGCAGTACTTC
>TRBJ2-1|TRBV5-1|TRBD2|NA
CASSLDAGVGNEQFF
TGCGCCAGCAGCTTGGACGCGGGAGTCGGAAATGAGCAGTTCTTC
>TRBJ1-4|TRBV6-1|TRBD1|NA
CASSVQPGQGPRDEKLFF
TGTGCCAGCAGTGTTCAACCGGGACAGGGCCCCAGGGATGAAAAACTGTTTTTT
>TRBJ1-1|TRBV19|NA|NA
CASRIGTGNTEAFF
TGTGCCAGTAGAATCGGTACAGGTAACACTGAAGCTTTCTTT
>TRBJ2-1|TRBV9|TRBD1|NA
CASSGTGDNEQFF
TGTGCCAGCAGCGGAACAGGGGACAATGAGCAGTTCTTC
>TRBJ1-5|TRBV19|NA|NA
CASSIGQGVGQPQHF
TGTGCCAGTAGTATAGGCCAGGGTGTGGGTCAGCCCCAGCATTTT
>TRBJ2-5|TRBV6-1|NA|NA
CASRAGTKEETQYF
TGTGCCAGCAGGGCCGGGACAAAAGAAGAGACCCAGTACTTC
>TRBJ2-1|TRBV6-1|TRBD2|NA
CASGTSGISNEVF
TGTGCCAGCGGAACTAGCGGGATTAGTAATGAGGTCTTC